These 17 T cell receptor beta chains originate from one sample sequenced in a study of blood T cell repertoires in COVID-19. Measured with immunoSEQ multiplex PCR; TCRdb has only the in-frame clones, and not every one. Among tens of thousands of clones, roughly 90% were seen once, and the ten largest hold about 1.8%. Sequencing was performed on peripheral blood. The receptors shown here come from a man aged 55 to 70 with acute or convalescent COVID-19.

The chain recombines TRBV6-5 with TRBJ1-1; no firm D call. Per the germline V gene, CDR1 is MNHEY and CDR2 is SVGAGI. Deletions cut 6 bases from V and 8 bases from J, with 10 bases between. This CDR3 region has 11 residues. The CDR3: CASSSLAEAFF. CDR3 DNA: TGTGCCAGCAGCTCCCTGGCCGAAGCTTTCTTT.

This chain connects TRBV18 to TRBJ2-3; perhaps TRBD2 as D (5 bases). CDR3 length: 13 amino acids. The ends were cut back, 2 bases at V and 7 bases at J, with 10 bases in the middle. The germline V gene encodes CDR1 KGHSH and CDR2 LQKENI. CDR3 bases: TGTGCCAGCTCACCAGGCGGGTCAAATACGCAGTATTTT. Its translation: CASSPGGSNTQYF.

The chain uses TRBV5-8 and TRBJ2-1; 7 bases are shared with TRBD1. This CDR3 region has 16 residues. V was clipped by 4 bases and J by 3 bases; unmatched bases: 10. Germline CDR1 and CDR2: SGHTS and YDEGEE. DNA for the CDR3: TGTGCCAGCAGCCCAAATACAGGGGATTTCTACAATGAGCAGTTCTTC. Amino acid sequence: CASSPNTGDFYNEQFF.

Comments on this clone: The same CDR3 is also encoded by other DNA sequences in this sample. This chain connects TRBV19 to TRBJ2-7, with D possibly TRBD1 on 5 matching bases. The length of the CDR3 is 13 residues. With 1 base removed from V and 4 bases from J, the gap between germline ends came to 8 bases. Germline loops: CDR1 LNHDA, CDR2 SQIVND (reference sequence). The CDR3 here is CASSIGQGYEQYF. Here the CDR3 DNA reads TGTGCCAGTAGTATAGGGCAGGGTTACGAGCAGTACTTC.

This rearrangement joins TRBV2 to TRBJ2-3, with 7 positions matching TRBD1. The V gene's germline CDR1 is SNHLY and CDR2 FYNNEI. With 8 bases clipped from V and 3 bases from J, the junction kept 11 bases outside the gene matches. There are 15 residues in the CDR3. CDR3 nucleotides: TGTGCCAGCGCCTACAGGGGAGTCGTTACAGATACGCAGTATTTT. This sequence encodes CASAYRGVVTDTQYF.

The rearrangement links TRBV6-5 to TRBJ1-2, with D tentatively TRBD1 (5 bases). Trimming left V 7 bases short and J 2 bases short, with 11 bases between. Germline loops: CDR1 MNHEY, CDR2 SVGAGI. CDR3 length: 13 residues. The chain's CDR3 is CASNRGHNYGYTF. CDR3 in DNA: TGTGCCAGCAATAGGGGCCACAACTATGGCTACACCTTC.

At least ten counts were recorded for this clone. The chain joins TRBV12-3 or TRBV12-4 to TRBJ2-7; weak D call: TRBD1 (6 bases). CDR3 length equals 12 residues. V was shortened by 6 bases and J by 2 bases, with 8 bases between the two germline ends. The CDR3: CASRTGTYEQYF. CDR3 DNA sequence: TGTGCCAGCAGGACAGGAACCTACGAGCAGTACTTC.

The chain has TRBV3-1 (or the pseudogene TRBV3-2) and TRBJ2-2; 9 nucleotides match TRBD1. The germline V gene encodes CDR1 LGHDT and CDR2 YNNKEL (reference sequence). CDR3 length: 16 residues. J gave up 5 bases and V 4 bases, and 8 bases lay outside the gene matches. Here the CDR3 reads CASSPWDRVATGELFF. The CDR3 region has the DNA TGTGCCAGCAGCCCGTGGGACAGGGTAGCGACCGGGGAGCTGTTTTTT.

Written as DNA, the CDR3 is TGTGCCAGCAGTTTTACCGGGACTAGCGGGAATGAGCAGTTCTTC. Translation: CASSFTGTSGNEQFF. V usage is TRBV6-5 and J usage is TRBJ2-1, with 12 bases lining up with TRBD2. From germline, CDR1 is MNHEY and CDR2 SVGAGI. The CDR3 has 15 amino acids. V shed 4 bases, J shed 7 bases, and the junction held 5 bases outside the gene matches.

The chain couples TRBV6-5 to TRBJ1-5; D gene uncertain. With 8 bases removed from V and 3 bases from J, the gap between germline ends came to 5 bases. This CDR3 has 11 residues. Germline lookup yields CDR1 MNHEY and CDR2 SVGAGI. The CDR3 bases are TGTGCCAGCGGAGCCAATCAGCCCCAGCATTTT. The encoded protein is CASGANQPQHF.

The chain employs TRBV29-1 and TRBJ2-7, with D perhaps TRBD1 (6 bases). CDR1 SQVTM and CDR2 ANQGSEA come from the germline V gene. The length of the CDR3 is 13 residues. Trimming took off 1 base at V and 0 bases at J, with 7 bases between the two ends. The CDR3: CSVEVQGSYEQYF. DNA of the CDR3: TGCAGCGTTGAAGTACAGGGCTCCTACGAGCAGTACTTC.

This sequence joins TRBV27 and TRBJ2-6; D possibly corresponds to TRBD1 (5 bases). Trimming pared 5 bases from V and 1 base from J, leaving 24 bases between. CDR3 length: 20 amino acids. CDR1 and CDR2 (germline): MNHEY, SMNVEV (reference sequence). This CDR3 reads CASSLLKGRDSVSGANVLTF. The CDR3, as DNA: TGTGCCAGCAGTCTCCTTAAGGGGCGCGATTCAGTGTCTGGGGCCAACGTCCTGACTTTC.

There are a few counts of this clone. For the CDR3, the DNA is TGTGCCAGCAGCTTAGCTGGGACAGGGTCCTACGAGCAGTACTTC. This translates into CASSLAGTGSYEQYF. The chain couples TRBV7-3 to TRBJ2-7, with 9 bases that match TRBD1. The CDR3 extends over 15 amino acids. Germline assignment: CDR1 SGHTA and CDR2 FQGTGA. V gave up 2 bases and J gave up 1 base; unmatched junction bases: 3.

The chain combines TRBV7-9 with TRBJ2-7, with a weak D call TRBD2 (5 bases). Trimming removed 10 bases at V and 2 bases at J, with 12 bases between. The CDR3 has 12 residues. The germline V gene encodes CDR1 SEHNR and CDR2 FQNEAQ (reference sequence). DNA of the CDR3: TGTGCCACGGAGGTTGGGACCTACGAGCAGTACTTC. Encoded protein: CATEVGTYEQYF.

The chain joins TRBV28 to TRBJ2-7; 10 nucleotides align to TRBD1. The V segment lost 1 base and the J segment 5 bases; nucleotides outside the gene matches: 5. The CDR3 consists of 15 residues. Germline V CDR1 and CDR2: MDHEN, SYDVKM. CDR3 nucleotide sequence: TGTGCCAGCAGTTTATTTCGACAGGGGGCCCACGAGCAGTACTTC. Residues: CASSLFRQGAHEQYF.

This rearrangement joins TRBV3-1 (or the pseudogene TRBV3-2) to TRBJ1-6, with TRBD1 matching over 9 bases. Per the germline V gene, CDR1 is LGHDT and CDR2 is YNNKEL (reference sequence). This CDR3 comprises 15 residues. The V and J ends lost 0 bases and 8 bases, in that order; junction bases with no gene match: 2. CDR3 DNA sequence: TGTGCCAGCAGCCAAGATGGGACAGGGCATTCACCCCTCCACTTT. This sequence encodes CASSQDGTGHSPLHF.

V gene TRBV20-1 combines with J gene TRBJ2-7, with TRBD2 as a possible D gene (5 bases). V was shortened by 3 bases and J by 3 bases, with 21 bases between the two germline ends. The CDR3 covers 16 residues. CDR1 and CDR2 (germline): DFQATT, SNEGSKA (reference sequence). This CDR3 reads CSASADRILVNYEQYF. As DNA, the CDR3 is TGCAGTGCTAGTGCCGACCGGATACTAGTTAACTACGAGCAGTACTTC.